This T cell receptor beta chain was captured in a study of cytomegalovirus exposure and HLA in healthy donors. Study in general: Genotyping of hundreds of donors showed that around 81% belonged to the Caucasian-associated ancestry cluster.

Primers for the PCR totalled 60 Vbeta and 13 Jbeta. As handled by the study authors: An analysis that came later counted around 80 million unique TCR beta chains, approximately 11 million shared. TCRdb's copy holds only in-frame clones and misses some; the assay was immunoSEQ multiplex PCR. From that table come the V and J calls and clone size; the DNA was used to work out D and trimming. The profile shows about 210,000 clones, approximately 80% of them singletons. The CDR3 loop spans 12 amino acids. V was shortened by 6 bases and J by 9 bases, with 14 bases between the two germline ends. CDR1 MNHNY and CDR2 SVGAGI come from the germline V gene (reference sequence).

The sequence was obtained from a woman aged 25 to 39 in good health and CMV-seropositive. Sequences were obtained from PBMCs. This rearrangement joins TRBV6-6 to TRBJ1-1; no reliable D call. The CDR3 DNA is TGTGCCAGCAGCCGAGGATCCGAAAAAGCTTTCTTT. This translates into CASSRGSEKAFF.